This TCR beta chain was observed in a study of T cell repertoires in cytomegalovirus infection. Study at large: HLA-B-restricted CMV epitopes that are well studied were used alongside recently identified HLA-C-restricted ones. A matching HLA type, together with CMV infection, was signaled by public TCR beta signatures. Study findings and constraints: The ex vivo response was dominated by HLA-C-restricted CMV-specific TCR beta clonotypes.

This CDR3 is 17 amino acids long. Deletions cut 5 bases from V and 0 bases from J, with 19 bases between. CDR1 SGHAT and CDR2 FQNNGV come from the germline V gene. One entry per CDR3 protein results from TCRdb running MiXCR on the reads. The sample comprises approximately 730,000 distinct CDR3 sequences, roughly a third of which are singletons, and around a sixth rests with the top ten. As regards this clonotype: What it binds is unknown.

This chain links TRBV11-2 with TRBJ1-1; D unresolved. The sample in question was cultured PBMCs, obtained from culture after CMV antigen stimulation. The clonotype originates from a human donor in good health (CMV status not recorded). Some clones in this sample may be carry-over from other donors' samples. Here the CDR3 reads CASSPRKTYGMNTEAFF. The CDR3 nucleotides are TGTGCCAGCAGCCCTCGGAAGACCTATGGCATGAACACTGAAGCTTTCTTT.